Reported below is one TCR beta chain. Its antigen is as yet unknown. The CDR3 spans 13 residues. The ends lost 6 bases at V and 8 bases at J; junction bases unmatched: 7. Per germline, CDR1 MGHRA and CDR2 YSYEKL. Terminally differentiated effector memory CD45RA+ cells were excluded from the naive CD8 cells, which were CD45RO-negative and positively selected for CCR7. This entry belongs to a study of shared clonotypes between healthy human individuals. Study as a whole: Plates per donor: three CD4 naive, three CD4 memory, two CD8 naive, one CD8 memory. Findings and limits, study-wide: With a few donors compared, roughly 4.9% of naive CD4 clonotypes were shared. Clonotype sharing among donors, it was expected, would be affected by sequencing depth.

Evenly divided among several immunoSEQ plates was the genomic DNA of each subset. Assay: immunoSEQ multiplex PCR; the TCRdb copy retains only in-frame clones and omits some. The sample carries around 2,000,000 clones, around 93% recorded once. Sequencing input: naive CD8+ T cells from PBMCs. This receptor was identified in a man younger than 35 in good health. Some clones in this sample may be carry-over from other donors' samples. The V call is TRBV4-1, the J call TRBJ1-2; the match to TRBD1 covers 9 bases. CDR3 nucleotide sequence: TGCGCCAGCAGGGAACAGGGGGCGAGGGGCTACACCTTC. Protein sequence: CASREQGARGYTF.